These 30 T cell receptor beta chains were all obtained from the same sample, sequenced in a study of post-analysis software for immune sequencing data. Unique molecular identifiers had been added to the TCR beta cDNA libraries. TCRdb re-derived calls from the PCR reads in MiXCR, one entry per CDR3 protein. The sample has hundreds of thousands of distinct CDR3 sequences; around 47% are singletons. These receptors have no known antigen. Broader study findings: In patients, TRBV5-6, TRBV5-1 and TRBV20-1 belonged to roughly five TRBV segments found more frequently than in controls.

Material: blood. The receptors were sampled from a girl aged 5 to 17 with multiple sclerosis.

The V gene is TRBV7-2, the J gene TRBJ2-5, with TRBD2 matching 12 bases. Unmatched junction bases numbered 5, after V lost 5 bases and J lost 1 base. Germline CDR1 and CDR2: SGHTA and FQGNSA. This CDR3 is 16 amino acids long. The CDR3 protein is CASSVASGGAQETQYF. The CDR3 DNA follows: TGTGCCAGCAGCGTGGCTAGCGGGGGGGCCCAAGAGACCCAGTACTTC.

CDR3 nucleotide sequence: TGTGCCAGCAGCTTAATGGGTCGAGACAGGGATTACAATGAGCAGTTCTTC. This encodes CASSLMGRDRDYNEQFF. This chain joins TRBV7-3 and TRBJ2-1, with TRBD1 matching over 7 bases. Germline V gene data show CDR1 as SGHTA and CDR2 as FQGTGA. The J segment lost 4 bases and the V segment lost 1 base, leaving 10 bases of the junction unmatched. This CDR3 has 17 residues.

Note on this clonotype: Likely a read error: the CDR3 ends without its conserved phenylalanine or tryptophan. The CDR3 is CASSSAYEQYL. CDR3 DNA sequence: TGTGCCAGCAGCTCCGCCTACGAGCAGTACTTG. This chain connects TRBV5-6 to TRBJ2-7; D remains ambiguous. Germline-derived CDR1 and CDR2 are SGHDT and YYEEEE. The CDR3 spans 11 residues. Trimming stripped 3 bases from V and 2 bases from J, with 3 bases between.

The V and J genes are TRBV10-3 and TRBJ1-5; tentative D call: TRBD1 (6 bases). Trimming shortened V by 8 bases and J by 0 bases, and 11 bases separated the two germline ends. This CDR3 comprises 14 residues. Germline V gene lookup returns CDR1 ENHRY and CDR2 SYGVKD. As DNA, the CDR3 is TGTGCCATCCAGGACAGTCGTAGCAATCAGCCCCAGCATTTT. Its protein is CAIQDSRSNQPQHF.

This chain connects TRBV18 to TRBJ2-7; 9 nucleotides agree with TRBD1. Trimming at V came to 3 bases and at J to 7 bases, leaving 7 bases not matched to a gene. The CDR3 length is 14 residues. Germline CDR1 reads KGHSH; CDR2 reads LQKENI. The CDR3 protein is CASSPRTGEGEQYF. The CDR3 DNA follows: TGTGCCAGCTCACCCCGGACAGGGGAAGGTGAGCAGTACTTC.

V usage is TRBV27 and J usage is TRBJ1-2, with D uncertain. The CDR3 has 13 residues. Trimming took 4 bases from V and 1 from J, leaving 7 bases between them. Per germline, CDR1 MNHEY and CDR2 SMNVEV (reference sequence). CDR3 amino acids: CASSWASNYGYTF. The CDR3 DNA is TGTGCCAGCAGTTGGGCCAGTAACTATGGCTACACCTTC.

The table lists this clonotype with a few counts. The CDR3 DNA follows: TGTGCCTGGGGAAGGGACATCGGCTACGAGCAGTACTTC. This encodes CAWGRDIGYEQYF. The chain recombines TRBV30 with TRBJ2-4; D possibly corresponds to TRBD1 (6 bases). The DNA end is a closer match to TRBJ2-7, so the J assignment may be wrong. Germline V lookup: CDR1 GTSNPN, CDR2 SVGIG (reference sequence). This CDR3 spans 13 amino acids.

This clonotype was observed a handful of times. A read error may account for a junction end that differs from germline. The gene calls are TRBV12-3 or TRBV12-4 and TRBJ1-2, with a tentative D call TRBD1 (5 bases). The CDR3 runs to 14 residues. CDR3 loop: CASSVAGTEGVYTF. CDR3 nucleotide sequence: TGTGCCAGCAGTGTAGCCGGGACGGAGGGAGTCTACACCTTC.

The chain couples TRBV5-1 to TRBJ2-7; D is unresolved. Germline V lookup: CDR1 SGHRS, CDR2 YFSETQ. Trimming cost V 3 bases and J 2 bases, with 15 bases left between them. The CDR3 consists of 15 residues. This chain's CDR3 is CASSSGLGWTYEQYF. For the CDR3, the DNA is TGCGCCAGCAGCTCGGGCCTAGGATGGACCTACGAGCAGTACTTC.

The chain uses TRBV6-4 and TRBJ2-1; 9 bases agree with TRBD2. With V trimmed by 2 bases and J by 3 bases, 2 bases remained unmatched. CDR1 MRHNA and CDR2 SNTAGT come from the germline V gene. This CDR3 contains 15 residues. CDR3 nucleotides: TGTGCCAGCAGTGACATAGCGGGGGACTACAATGAGCAGTTCTTC. Amino acid sequence: CASSDIAGDYNEQFF.

This chain uses TRBV12-3 or TRBV12-4 with TRBJ1-5; D not resolved. V was cut by 5 bases and J by 3 bases, with 11 bases left in between. This CDR3 is 14 amino acids long. CDR3 sequence reads: CASSTETYNQPQHF. DNA for the CDR3: TGTGCCAGCAGTACAGAAACTTACAATCAGCCCCAGCATTTT.

This clonotype appeared once. The chain is built from TRBV5-1 and TRBJ2-5, with 7 bases lining up with TRBD2. CDR1 and CDR2 (germline): SGHRS, YFSETQ. V was clipped by 4 bases and J by 2 bases; unmatched bases: 11. The CDR3 totals 16 residues. The CDR3 region is CASSLGLTGTQETQYF. The DNA of the CDR3 is TGCGCCAGCAGCCTGGGACTAACGGGAACTCAAGAGACCCAGTACTTC.

Concerning this clonotype itself: Possible read error: a much larger clone is one base away. The chain carries TRBV5-1 and TRBJ2-5; TRBD2 matches at 10 bases. This CDR3 comprises 15 residues. Germline assignment: CDR1 SGHRS and CDR2 YFSETQ. V shed 4 bases and J 11 bases; nucleotides not matched to a gene: 14. Here the CDR3 reads CASSQLAGTNNEQYF. The CDR3 nucleotides read TGCGCCAGCAGCCAACTAGCGGGGACTAACAATGAGCAGTACTTC. Supplemented by reference TRBV5-1 and TRBJ2-5, the full variable domain reads KAGVTQTPRYLIKTRGQQVTLSCSPISGHRSVSWYQQTPGQGLQFLFEYFSETQRNKGNFPGRFSGRQFSNSRSEMNVSTLELGDSALYLCASSQLAGTNNEQYFGPGTRLLVL.

This chain links TRBV9 with TRBJ2-5; 9 bases align to TRBD2. The V segment lost 3 bases and the J segment 4 bases; nucleotides outside the gene matches: 10. CDR1 and CDR2 from the germline V gene are SGDLS and YYNGEE. The CDR3 covers 16 residues. CDR3 bases: TGTGCCAGCAGCGCATCTAGCGGGGCGAGGGTAGAGACCCAGTACTTC. This translates into CASSASSGARVETQYF.

The chain joins TRBV6-5 to TRBJ1-2, with 7 bases fitting TRBD1. The trim removed 9 bases at V and 6 bases at J, leaving 16 bases unmatched. CDR3 length: 15 residues. Germline CDR1 MNHEY, CDR2 SVGAGI. This CDR3 reads CASSPTGTAPNGYTF. CDR3 nucleotide sequence: TGTGCCAGTAGTCCGACCGGGACAGCGCCCAATGGCTACACCTTC.

The J gene is TRBJ2-5, the V gene TRBV5-5, with D tentatively TRBD1 (5 bases). From germline, CDR1 is SGHKS and CDR2 YYEKEE (reference sequence). CDR3 length: 16 amino acids. Between the trimmed V and J ends, which lost 5 bases and 2 bases, there was a span of 19 bases. This CDR3 is CASSPRDSFFQETQYF. As DNA, the CDR3 is TGTGCCAGCAGTCCGCGCGACAGTTTCTTTCAAGAGACCCAGTACTTC.

This chain links TRBV18 with TRBJ2-1; 8 bases align to TRBD2. The CDR3 extends over 16 amino acids. Germline V CDR1 and CDR2: KGHSH, LQKENI. The V and J ends lost 1 base and 9 bases, in that order; junction bases with no gene match: 11. In DNA form, the CDR3 reads TGTGCCAGCTCACCACGGGGACTAGGAAGTCTGGGTGAGCAGTTCTTC. Translated: CASSPRGLGSLGEQFF.

The chain carries TRBV6-2 or TRBV6-3 and TRBJ1-5; 11 bases fit TRBD1. The CDR3 spans 13 residues. Germline-derived CDR1 and CDR2 are MNHEY and SVGEGT. J lost 6 bases, V lost 7 bases, and 2 bases had no gene match. The CDR3 DNA sequence: TGTGCCAGCATGGACAGGGGGCTTCAGCCCCAGCATTTT. This codes for CASMDRGLQPQHF.

The chain uses TRBV5-1 and TRBJ1-1; no clear D. Per germline, CDR1 SGHRS and CDR2 YFSETQ. V dropped 4 bases and J dropped 7 bases, with 11 bases sitting between them. This CDR3 spans 12 amino acids. CDR3 nucleotides: TGCGCCAGCAGCCCCGCGGACGGTGAAGCTTTCTTT. It is translated as CASSPADGEAFF.

V and J are TRBV12-3 or TRBV12-4 and TRBJ1-1, with 9 bases fitting TRBD1. The CDR3 totals 17 residues. The ends lost 5 bases at V and 2 bases at J; junction bases unmatched: 12. CDR3 sequence: CASSAGTGKKANTEAFF. CDR3 nucleotides: TGTGCCAGCAGTGCCGGGACAGGGAAGAAGGCCAACACTGAAGCTTTCTTT.

This clonotype was seen more than once but under ten times. The rearrangement joins TRBV11-2 to TRBJ1-6, with D tentatively TRBD1 (6 bases). The ends were cut back, 6 bases at V and 10 bases at J, with 22 bases in the middle. This CDR3 has 16 residues. CDR1 SGHAT and CDR2 FQNNGV come from the germline V gene. CDR3 DNA sequence: TGTGCCAGCAGTCCCTCCGCCCAACAGGGAAGGTCACCCCTCCACTTT. Translating it yields CASSPSAQQGRSPLHF.

The V and J genes are TRBV11-1 and TRBJ2-1, with D possibly TRBD2 on 6 matching bases. CDR3 length: 12 residues. Germline lookup yields CDR1 SGHAT and CDR2 FQDESV (reference sequence). Trimming pared 3 bases from V and 12 bases from J, leaving 12 bases between. CDR3 amino acids: CASSLGGYGQFF. DNA for the CDR3: TGTGCCAGCAGCTTGGGGGGATATGGGCAGTTCTTC.

The gene calls are TRBV7-9 and TRBJ2-7, with a tentative D call TRBD1 (5 bases). Per the germline V gene, CDR1 is SEHNR and CDR2 is FQNEAQ (reference sequence). The CDR3 contains 13 residues. Trimming took off 1 base at V and 4 bases at J, with 8 bases between the two ends. The CDR3 DNA sequence: TGTGCCAGCAGCTTAGGACAGAGATACGAGCAGTACTTC. Its translation is CASSLGQRYEQYF.

This chain joins TRBV7-9 and TRBJ1-2; D gene ambiguous. This CDR3 contains 11 residues. Trimming cost V 5 bases and J 8 bases, with 9 bases left between them. Germline CDR1 SEHNR, CDR2 FQNEAQ (reference sequence). The CDR3 DNA reads as TGTGCCAGCAGCCCACTAGTCGGCTACACCTTC. Residues: CASSPLVGYTF.

This sequence joins TRBV11-2 and TRBJ1-5, with 7 bases aligning to TRBD1. CDR3 size: 15 residues. The V gene's germline CDR1 is SGHAT and CDR2 FQNNGV. Trimming cost V 5 bases and J 0 bases; bases outside gene matches: 4. CDR3 bases: TGTGCCAGCAGCCTGGGACAGAGTAGCAATCAGCCCCAGCATTTT. Translation gives CASSLGQSSNQPQHF.

The chain couples TRBV12-3 or TRBV12-4 to TRBJ2-2; maybe TRBD2 (5 bases). V was shortened by 7 bases and J by 6 bases, with 12 bases between the two germline ends. The length of the CDR3 is 13 residues. This CDR3 reads CASKRGSAGELFF. The CDR3 DNA is TGTGCCAGCAAGCGTGGGAGTGCCGGGGAGCTGTTTTTT.

The V call is TRBV12-3 or TRBV12-4, the J call TRBJ2-7; D may correspond to TRBD1 or TRBD2 (6 bases each). V gave up 8 bases and J gave up 1 base, with 18 bases separating them. The CDR3 consists of 15 residues. The CDR3 here is CASGRTGAYSYEQYF. CDR3 in DNA: TGTGCCAGCGGGCGGACGGGGGCGTATTCCTACGAGCAGTACTTC.

The V call is TRBV20-1, the J call TRBJ2-7; D is ambiguous. Looked up from germline, CDR1 is DFQATT and CDR2 is SNEGSKA (reference sequence). Trimming took 4 bases from V and 6 from J, leaving 19 bases between them. This CDR3 region has 14 residues. The CDR3 DNA sequence: TGCAGTGCTAACCAACCGGGTGTCTCAAGCGAGCAGTACTTC. It codes for CSANQPGVSSEQYF.

This clonotype turned up a few times. This chain links TRBV7-2 with TRBJ2-3; D not resolved. This CDR3 is 15 amino acids long. Germline loops: CDR1 SGHTA, CDR2 FQGNSA. V gave up 1 base and J gave up 3 bases, with 11 bases separating them. The CDR3 loop is CASSLGVGITDTQYF. CDR3 DNA sequence: TGTGCCAGCAGCTTAGGCGTGGGAATAACAGATACGCAGTATTTT.

The V gene is TRBV5-1, the J gene TRBJ2-6; D tentatively fits TRBD1 or TRBD2 (5 bases each). V lost 4 bases and J 0 bases, leaving 23 bases between the germline ends. CDR3 length: 20 amino acids. CDR1 is SGHRS and CDR2 is YFSETQ in the germline V gene. As DNA, the CDR3 is TGCGCCAGCAGCCTGAGAGGGGCGGGTGCCTATAGCTCTGGGGCCAACGTCCTGACTTTC. It yields the protein CASSLRGAGAYSSGANVLTF.